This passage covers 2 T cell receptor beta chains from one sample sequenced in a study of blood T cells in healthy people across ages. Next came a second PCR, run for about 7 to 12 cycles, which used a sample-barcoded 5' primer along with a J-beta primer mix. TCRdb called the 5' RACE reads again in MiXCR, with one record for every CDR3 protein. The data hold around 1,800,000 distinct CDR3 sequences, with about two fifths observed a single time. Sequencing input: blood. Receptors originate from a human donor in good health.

The CDR3 reads CASSSLGEGGWGTDTQYF. CDR3 in DNA: TGTGCCAGCAGCTCCTTAGGGGAAGGAGGGTGGGGCACAGATACGCAGTATTTT. The genes are TRBV7-2 and TRBJ2-3, with D possibly TRBD2 on 6 matching bases. Between the trimmed V and J ends, which lost 4 bases and 1 base, there was a span of 21 bases. CDR3 size: 18 residues. Germline CDR1 SGHTA, CDR2 FQGNSA. The full variable domain, with the rest looked up from reference TRBV7-2 and TRBJ2-3, is GAGVSQSPSNKVTEKGKDVELRCDPISGHTALYWYRQSLGQGLEFLIYFQGNSAPDKSGLPSDRFSAERTGGSVSTLTIQRTQQEDSAVYLCASSSLGEGGWGTDTQYFGPGTRLTVL.

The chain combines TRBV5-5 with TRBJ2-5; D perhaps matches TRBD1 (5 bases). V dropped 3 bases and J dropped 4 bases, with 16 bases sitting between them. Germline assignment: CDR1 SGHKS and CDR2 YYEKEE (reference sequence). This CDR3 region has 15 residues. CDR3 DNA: TGTGCCAGCAGCTCAGGGTACGAGGTTAGAGAGACCCAGTACTTC. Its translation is CASSSGYEVRETQYF.